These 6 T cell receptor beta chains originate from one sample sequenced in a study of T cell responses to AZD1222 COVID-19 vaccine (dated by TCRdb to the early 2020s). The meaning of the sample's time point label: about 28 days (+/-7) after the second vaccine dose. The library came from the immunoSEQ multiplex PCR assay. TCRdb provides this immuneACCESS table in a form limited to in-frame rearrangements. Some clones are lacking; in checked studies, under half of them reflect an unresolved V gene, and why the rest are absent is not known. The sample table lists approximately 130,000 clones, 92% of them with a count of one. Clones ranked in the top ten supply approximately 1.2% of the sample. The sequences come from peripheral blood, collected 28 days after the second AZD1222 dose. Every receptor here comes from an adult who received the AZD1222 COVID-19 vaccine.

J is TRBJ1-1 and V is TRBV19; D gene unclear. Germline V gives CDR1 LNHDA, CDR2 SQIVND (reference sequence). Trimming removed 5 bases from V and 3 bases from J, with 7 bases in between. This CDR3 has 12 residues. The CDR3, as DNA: TGTGCCAGTAGTGTCGGGGACACTGAAGCTTTCTTT. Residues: CASSVGDTEAFF.

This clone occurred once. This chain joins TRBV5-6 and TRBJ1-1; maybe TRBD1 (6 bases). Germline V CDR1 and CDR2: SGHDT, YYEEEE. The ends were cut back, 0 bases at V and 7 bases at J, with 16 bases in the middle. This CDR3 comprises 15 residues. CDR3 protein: CASSLVSGRGNEAFF. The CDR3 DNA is TGTGCCAGCAGCTTGGTTTCGGGCAGGGGAAATGAAGCTTTCTTT.

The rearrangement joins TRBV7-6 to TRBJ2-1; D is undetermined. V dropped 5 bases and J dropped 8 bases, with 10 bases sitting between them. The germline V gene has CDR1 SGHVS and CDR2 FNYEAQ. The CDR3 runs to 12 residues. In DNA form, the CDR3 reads TGTGCCAGCAGCCCTACGTTCCATGAGCAGTTCTTC. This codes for CASSPTFHEQFF. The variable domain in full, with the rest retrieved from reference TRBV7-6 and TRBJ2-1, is GAGVSQSPRYKVTKRGQDVALRCDPISGHVSLYWYRQALGQGPEFLTYFNYEAQQDKSGLPNDRFSAERPEGSISTLTIQRTEQRDSAMYRCASSPTFHEQFFGPGTRLTVL.

The CDR3 loop reads CASRGVGQGAQGAAFREAFF. In DNA, the CDR3 is TGTGCCAGCAGGGGAGTAGGACAGGGGGCGCAGGGTGCCGCTTTTCGGGAAGCTTTCTTT. The J gene is TRBJ1-1, the V gene TRBV6-4; TRBD1 agrees at 11 bases. V lost 6 bases to trimming and J lost 8 bases; unmatched junction nucleotides: 26. This CDR3 has 20 residues. Germline V lookup: CDR1 MRHNA, CDR2 SNTAGT.

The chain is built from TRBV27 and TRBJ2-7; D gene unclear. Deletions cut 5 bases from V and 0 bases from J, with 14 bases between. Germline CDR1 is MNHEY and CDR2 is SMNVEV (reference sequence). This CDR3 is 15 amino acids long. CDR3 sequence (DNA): TGTGCCAGCAGTCCCAAGACACATACCTCCTACGAGCAGTACTTC. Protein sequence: CASSPKTHTSYEQYF.

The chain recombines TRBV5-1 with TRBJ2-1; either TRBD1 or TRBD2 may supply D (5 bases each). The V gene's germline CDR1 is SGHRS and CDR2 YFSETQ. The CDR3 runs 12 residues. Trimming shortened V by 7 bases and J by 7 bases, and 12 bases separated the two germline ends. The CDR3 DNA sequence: TGCGCCAGCGGCAACGGGGCAAATGAGCAGTTCTTC. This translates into CASGNGANEQFF.